These T cell receptor beta chains were read from a single sample in a study of T-cell reconstitution after alpha-beta-depleted transplantation in children. A single record per CDR3 protein comes from TCRdb applying MiXCR to the PCR reads. The repertoire holds roughly 420,000 distinct CDR3 sequences, with about 16% as singletons. The sample in question was PBMCs, mostly from graft donor cells, obtained 360 days after TCRalphabeta/CD19-depleted stem cell transplant. Receptor source: a boy younger than two who had a stem cell transplant for Wiskott-Aldrich syndrome, so the T cells may come from the graft donor. The CDR3 runs from the conserved cysteine through the conserved F or W. The D gene is left open where the match is weak. Only part of the rows carry a size: once, few, many, or a class if the clone is expanded.

v_call: TRBV5-1
d_call: TRBD1
clone_size: NA
j_call: TRBJ2-6
cdr3_nt: TGCGCCAGCAGCTGGGACAGGGATTACTCTGGGGCCAACGTCCTGACTTTC
cdr3_aa: CASSWDRDYSGANVLTF

v_call: TRBV10-3
d_call: NA
clone_size: few
j_call: TRBJ1-1
cdr3_nt: TGTGCCATCAGGGCCTTGAACACTGAAGCTTTCTTT
cdr3_aa: CAIRALNTEAFF

v_call: TRBV5-1
d_call: NA
clone_size: NA
j_call: TRBJ2-3
cdr3_nt: TGCGCCAGCAGCTTGGGGGAGCAAGGAGATACGCAGTATTTT
cdr3_aa: CASSLGEQGDTQYF

v_call: TRBV2
d_call: NA
clone_size: NA
j_call: TRBJ1-1
cdr3_nt: TGTGCCAGCAGTGACGTAGGATTAGAGAACACTGAAGCTTTCTTT
cdr3_aa: CASSDVGLENTEAFF

v_call: TRBV18
d_call: NA
clone_size: NA
j_call: TRBJ2-5
cdr3_nt: TGTGCCAGCTCACCAACCGACATAGAGACCCAGTACTTC
cdr3_aa: CASSPTDIETQYF

v_call: TRBV20-1
d_call: NA
clone_size: few
j_call: TRBJ2-5
cdr3_nt: TGCAGTGCTAGGAATCGCTTACGCGTCGAGGAGACCCAGTACTTC
cdr3_aa: CSARNRLRVEETQYF

v_call: TRBV5-1
d_call: NA
clone_size: NA
j_call: TRBJ2-2
cdr3_nt: TGCGCCAGCAGCTTTCCGTATGACAGGAGATCGAACACCGGGGAGCTGTTTTTT
cdr3_aa: CASSFPYDRRSNTGELFF

v_call: TRBV5-1
d_call: NA
clone_size: many
j_call: TRBJ2-3
cdr3_nt: TGCGCCAGCAGCTTTCGGACAGGCACAGATACGCAGTATTTT
cdr3_aa: CASSFRTGTDTQYF

v_call: TRBV5-1
d_call: TRBD1
clone_size: few
j_call: TRBJ2-1
cdr3_nt: TGCGCCAGCAGCTTGGGCACAGGGGGTTTAGGGGGTGAGCAGTTCTTC
cdr3_aa: CASSLGTGGLGGEQFF

v_call: TRBV12-3/TRBV12-4
d_call: NA
clone_size: many
j_call: TRBJ1-3
cdr3_nt: TGTGCCAGCAGGTTGAGCTCTGGAAACACCATATATTTT
cdr3_aa: CASRLSSGNTIYF

v_call: TRBV11-2
d_call: NA
clone_size: NA
j_call: TRBJ1-5
cdr3_nt: TGTGCCAGCAGCTCCCACCAATATCAGCCCCAGCATTTT
cdr3_aa: CASSSHQYQPQHF

v_call: TRBV12-3/TRBV12-4
d_call: TRBD1
clone_size: few
j_call: TRBJ2-4
cdr3_nt: TGTGCCAGCAGTTTAAGAGGGGGCGAAAACATTCAGTACTTC
cdr3_aa: CASSLRGGENIQYF

v_call: TRBV15
d_call: TRBD2
clone_size: NA
j_call: TRBJ2-1
cdr3_nt: TGTGCCACCAGCAGAGGCCTAGCGGGGGGAAATGAGCAGTTCTTC
cdr3_aa: CATSRGLAGGNEQFF

v_call: TRBV12-3/TRBV12-4
d_call: NA
clone_size: few
j_call: TRBJ2-7
cdr3_nt: TGTGCCAGCAGTTTAATCCTCCGGAGGTACGAGCAGTACTTC
cdr3_aa: CASSLILRRYEQYF

v_call: TRBV7-2
d_call: TRBD2
clone_size: NA
j_call: TRBJ2-1
cdr3_nt: TGTGCCAGCAGCTACTACCCGGGACTACCCCCCTACGGTGAGCAGTTCTTC
cdr3_aa: CASSYYPGLPPYGEQFF

v_call: TRBV28
d_call: NA
clone_size: NA
j_call: TRBJ2-1
cdr3_nt: TGTGCCAGCAGTTTTGATGGGGCACAGACTTACAATGAGCAGTTCTTC
cdr3_aa: CASSFDGAQTYNEQFF

v_call: TRBV20-1
d_call: TRBD2
clone_size: few
j_call: TRBJ2-5
cdr3_nt: TGCAGTGCTACGGGAGGGCCGGAAGAGACCCAGTACTTC
cdr3_aa: CSATGGPEETQYF

v_call: TRBV28
d_call: NA
clone_size: few
j_call: TRBJ1-6
cdr3_nt: TGTGCCAGCAGTTTAACCCCGGACAGTAGCGCGTCACCCCTCCACTTT
cdr3_aa: CASSLTPDSSASPLHF

v_call: TRBV10-1
d_call: TRBD1
clone_size: NA
j_call: TRBJ1-6
cdr3_nt: TGCGCCAGCAGTCGGACAGGAAAAAATTCACCCCTCCACTTT
cdr3_aa: CASSRTGKNSPLHF

v_call: TRBV12-3/TRBV12-4
d_call: TRBD1
clone_size: few
j_call: TRBJ2-1
cdr3_nt: TGTGCCAGCAGTTTGTCCGGGACAGCTGGGGATGAGCAGTTCTTC
cdr3_aa: CASSLSGTAGDEQFF

v_call: TRBV20-1
d_call: TRBD2
clone_size: many
j_call: TRBJ2-1
cdr3_nt: TGCAGTGCCCGGACTAGAGGGTTTGGTGAGCAGTTCTTC
cdr3_aa: CSARTRGFGEQFF

v_call: TRBV20-1
d_call: NA
clone_size: NA
j_call: TRBJ2-3
cdr3_nt: TGCAGTGCTAGATTCCCCCTAGGGGCAGATACGCAGTATTTT
cdr3_aa: CSARFPLGADTQYF

v_call: TRBV28
d_call: NA
clone_size: NA
j_call: TRBJ2-7
cdr3_nt: TGTGCCAGCAGTTCCCAGCCAACTTACGAGCAGTACTTC
cdr3_aa: CASSSQPTYEQYF

v_call: TRBV2
d_call: NA
clone_size: few
j_call: TRBJ2-2
cdr3_nt: TGTGCCAGCAGGAACTACGGGGAGCTGTTTTTT
cdr3_aa: CASRNYGELFF

v_call: TRBV11-1
d_call: TRBD2
clone_size: NA
j_call: TRBJ2-1
cdr3_nt: TGTGCCAGCAGCTTAGTTCCCCTAGCGGGGGGCCTTTACAATGAGCAGTTCTTC
cdr3_aa: CASSLVPLAGGLYNEQFF

v_call: TRBV2
d_call: NA
clone_size: NA
j_call: TRBJ2-2
cdr3_nt: TGTGCCAGCAACCGCCGCAGTAACACCGGGGAGCTGTTTTTT
cdr3_aa: CASNRRSNTGELFF

v_call: TRBV10-3
d_call: TRBD2
clone_size: NA
j_call: TRBJ2-3
cdr3_nt: TGTGCCATCACTGGAGCGGGAAAGACAGATACGCAGTATTTT
cdr3_aa: CAITGAGKTDTQYF

v_call: TRBV15
d_call: TRBD2
clone_size: few
j_call: TRBJ2-1
cdr3_nt: TGTGCCACCAGCAGCGGACCCTGGGGGGGCAATGAGCAGTTCTTC
cdr3_aa: CATSSGPWGGNEQFF

v_call: TRBV12-3/TRBV12-4
d_call: TRBD1
clone_size: few
j_call: TRBJ2-5
cdr3_nt: TGTGCCAGCAGTTCGGACAGGGGGTGGGCAGAGACCCAGTACTTC
cdr3_aa: CASSSDRGWAETQYF

v_call: TRBV7-8
d_call: NA
clone_size: NA
j_call: TRBJ1-1
cdr3_nt: TGTGCCAGCAGCGCCTACAGATCGGGGGAAGCTTTCTTT
cdr3_aa: CASSAYRSGEAFF

v_call: TRBV7-8
d_call: TRBD1
clone_size: NA
j_call: TRBJ1-2
cdr3_nt: TGTGCCAGCAGCCGGGACAGGGGGACATATGGCTACACCTTC
cdr3_aa: CASSRDRGTYGYTF

v_call: TRBV5-1
d_call: NA
clone_size: few
j_call: TRBJ2-1
cdr3_nt: TGCGCCAGCACTCGCGGGGCTAATGAGCAGTTCTTC
cdr3_aa: CASTRGANEQFF

v_call: TRBV5-1
d_call: NA
clone_size: few
j_call: TRBJ2-1
cdr3_nt: TGCGCCAGCAGCACCGGGACCGTTCTATACAATGAGCAGTTCTTC
cdr3_aa: CASSTGTVLYNEQFF

v_call: TRBV5-1
d_call: NA
clone_size: NA
j_call: TRBJ2-1
cdr3_nt: TGCGCCAGCAGCGGCGACAGAACCTACAATGAGCAGTTCTTC
cdr3_aa: CASSGDRTYNEQFF

v_call: TRBV24-1
d_call: TRBD2
clone_size: many
j_call: TRBJ2-1
cdr3_nt: TGTGCCACCAGTGATTTCGTTCGGGAGGCAATGAATGAGCAGTTCTTC
cdr3_aa: CATSDFVREAMNEQFF

v_call: TRBV28
d_call: NA
clone_size: few
j_call: TRBJ2-1
cdr3_nt: TGTGCCAGCAGTTTTGGGTCAGAATACAATGAGCAGTTCTTC
cdr3_aa: CASSFGSEYNEQFF

v_call: TRBV5-1
d_call: NA
clone_size: many
j_call: TRBJ1-2
cdr3_nt: TGCGCCAGCAGCTTGGGCTATGGCTACACCTTC
cdr3_aa: CASSLGYGYTF

v_call: TRBV5-1
d_call: NA
clone_size: NA
j_call: TRBJ2-3
cdr3_nt: TGCGCCAGCAGCCTGAAGCGCGATACGCAGTATTTT
cdr3_aa: CASSLKRDTQYF

v_call: TRBV10-3
d_call: NA
clone_size: few
j_call: TRBJ1-1
cdr3_nt: TGTGCCATCAGTGAGGCCGGGTCCTCTACTGAAGCTTTCTTT
cdr3_aa: CAISEAGSSTEAFF

v_call: TRBV5-3
d_call: TRBD2
clone_size: NA
j_call: TRBJ2-5
cdr3_nt: TGTGCCAGGGGCCGTGGGATCACTAGCGGGGGAGTGGAGACCCAGTACTTC
cdr3_aa: CARGRGITSGGVETQYF

v_call: TRBV15
d_call: TRBD1
clone_size: NA
j_call: TRBJ1-1
cdr3_nt: TGTGCCACCAGCAGTACAGGGGGCTTCTTCAGCACTGAAGCTTTCTTT
cdr3_aa: CATSSTGGFFSTEAFF

v_call: TRBV29-1
d_call: NA
clone_size: many
j_call: TRBJ1-2
cdr3_nt: TGCAGCGTTGAAGGCCAATACTATGGCTACACCTTC
cdr3_aa: CSVEGQYYGYTF

v_call: TRBV12-3/TRBV12-4
d_call: NA
clone_size: many
j_call: TRBJ2-1
cdr3_nt: TGTGCCAGCAGTTTGAGGGGGGACAATGAGCAGTTCTTC
cdr3_aa: CASSLRGDNEQFF

v_call: TRBV10-3
d_call: NA
clone_size: many
j_call: TRBJ2-2
cdr3_nt: TGTGCCATCAGTGGTACAGCCAACACCGGGGAGCTGTTTTTT
cdr3_aa: CAISGTANTGELFF

v_call: TRBV27
d_call: NA
clone_size: many
j_call: TRBJ2-1
cdr3_nt: TGTGCCAGCAGTTCTGGCAGGGTCTACAATGAGCAGTTCTTC
cdr3_aa: CASSSGRVYNEQFF

v_call: TRBV12-3/TRBV12-4
d_call: NA
clone_size: few
j_call: TRBJ2-2
cdr3_nt: TGTGCCAGCAGTTTCCTAGCGAACACCGGGGAGCTGTTTTTT
cdr3_aa: CASSFLANTGELFF

v_call: TRBV12-3/TRBV12-4
d_call: NA
clone_size: many
j_call: TRBJ2-3
cdr3_nt: TGTGCCAGCAGCTTCCGGGATACGCAGTATTTT
cdr3_aa: CASSFRDTQYF

v_call: TRBV12-3/TRBV12-4
d_call: NA
clone_size: few
j_call: TRBJ2-5
cdr3_nt: TGTGCCAGCAGTTTAGTGACGCAGACAAGCCAAGAGACCCAGTACTTC
cdr3_aa: CASSLVTQTSQETQYF

v_call: TRBV20-1
d_call: TRBD1
clone_size: NA
j_call: TRBJ2-1
cdr3_nt: TGCAGCGTTTTCGGGACAGGGAATTATAGGTACAATGAGCAGTTCTTC
cdr3_aa: CSVFGTGNYRYNEQFF

v_call: TRBV3-1
d_call: TRBD2
clone_size: NA
j_call: TRBJ2-5
cdr3_nt: TGTGCCAGCAGCCAAGAGGGACTAGAGCGGGAGACCCAGTACTTC
cdr3_aa: CASSQEGLERETQYF

v_call: TRBV2
d_call: TRBD2
clone_size: NA
j_call: TRBJ2-3
cdr3_nt: TGTGCCAGCAGTGAGCCTAGCCTTGGACTAGCGGTCACAGATACGCAGTATTTT
cdr3_aa: CASSEPSLGLAVTDTQYF

v_call: TRBV5-1
d_call: NA
clone_size: few
j_call: TRBJ2-3
cdr3_nt: TGCGCCAGCAGCTTGGCCTGGGCAGACACAGATACGCAGTATTTT
cdr3_aa: CASSLAWADTDTQYF